This T cell receptor (beta chain) was found in a study of T cells in Graves' hyperthyroidism and ophthalmopathy. Amplification targeted TCR beta CDR3 regions from RNA transcripts. The HTBI set primed first-round TCR CDR3 RT-PCR. Via MiXCR, TCRdb re-called the multiplex PCR reads, giving one row per CDR3 protein. The sample lists around 300,000 distinct CDR3 sequences, approximately 16% occurring once. This CDR3 spans 13 amino acids. The V end lost 3 bases, the J end lost 7 bases, and 10 bases lay between the germline ends. The germline gives CDR1 MNHNS, CDR2 SASEGT. Notes on the study in general: Most clonotypes expanded in thyroid above 0.001 were likewise present in blood.

In its sample, this clonotype was seen many times. Its matching antigen is unknown. Any symptoms of ophthalmopathy came after the first hyperthyroidism diagnosis, from which the blood sample dates. The V gene is TRBV6-1, the J gene TRBJ2-1, with no clear D. Sequences were obtained from blood. This sequence was found in a woman between 45 and 60 years old with Graves' hyperthyroidism that later progressed to Graves' ophthalmopathy. CDR3 residues: CASSEDEENEQFF. The CDR3 coding sequence is TGTGCCAGCAGTGAGGACGAAGAAAATGAGCAGTTCTTC.